Reported below is one TCR beta chain. It was during active infection that Seattle patients were enrolled and then longitudinally followed. The data belong to a study of blood T cell repertoires in COVID-19. Study context: The United States, Italy and Spain provided the acute and convalescent COVID-19 samples. T cells, B-cell-depleted T cells, or PBMCs provided the cDNA or gDNA that served as material.

The V gene lost 0 bases and the J gene lost 4 bases, with 17 bases spanning the gap. CDR3 length: 18 residues. Germline CDR1 is SGHRS and CDR2 is YFSETQ. Original data processing: Amplification of reference gene primers was used by the study to estimate nucleated cell counts. The table came from immunoSEQ multiplex PCR; TCRdb's copy has only in-frame clones and leaves some out. The D gene and trimming were derived from the DNA, and the V and J assignments and clone size from that table. The data show just over 150,000 clones, roughly 90% seen once. The source is a man between 25 and 39 years old with COVID-19, enrolled during active disease. This chain uses TRBV5-1 with TRBJ2-6; perhaps TRBD1 as D (6 bases). The sequencing input was peripheral blood. The CDR3 spells CASSLEWGPSRGANVLTF. DNA for the CDR3: TGCGCCAGCAGCTTGGAATGGGGGCCGTCACGCGGGGCCAACGTCCTGACTTTC.